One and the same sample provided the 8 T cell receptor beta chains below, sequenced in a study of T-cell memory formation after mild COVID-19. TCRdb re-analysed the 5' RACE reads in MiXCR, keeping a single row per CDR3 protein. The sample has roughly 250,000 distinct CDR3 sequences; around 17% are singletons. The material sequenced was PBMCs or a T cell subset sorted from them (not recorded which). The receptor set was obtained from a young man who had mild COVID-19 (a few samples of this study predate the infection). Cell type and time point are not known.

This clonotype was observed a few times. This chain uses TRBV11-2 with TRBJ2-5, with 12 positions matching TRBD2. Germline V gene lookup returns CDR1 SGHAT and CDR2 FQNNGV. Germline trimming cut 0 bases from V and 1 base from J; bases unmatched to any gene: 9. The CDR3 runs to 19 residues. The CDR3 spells CASSLDGLAGGPSQETQYF. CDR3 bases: TGTGCCAGCAGCTTAGATGGGCTAGCGGGGGGGCCGAGCCAAGAGACCCAGTACTTC.

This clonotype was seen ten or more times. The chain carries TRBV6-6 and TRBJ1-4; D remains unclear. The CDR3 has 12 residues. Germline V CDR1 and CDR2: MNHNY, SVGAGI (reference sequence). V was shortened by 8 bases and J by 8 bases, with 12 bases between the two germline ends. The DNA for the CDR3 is TGTGCCAGCGGCGTGTCAGCAGAAAAACTGTTTTTT. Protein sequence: CASGVSAEKLFF.

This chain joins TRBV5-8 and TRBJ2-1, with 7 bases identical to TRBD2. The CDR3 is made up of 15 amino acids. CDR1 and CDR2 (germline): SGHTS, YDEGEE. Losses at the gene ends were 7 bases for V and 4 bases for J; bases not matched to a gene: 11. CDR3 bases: TGTGCCAGCGACCCAGCGGGGACCCCATACAATGAGCAGTTCTTC. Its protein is CASDPAGTPYNEQFF. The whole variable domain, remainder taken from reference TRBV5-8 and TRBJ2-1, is EAGVTQSPTHLIKTRGQQATLRCSPISGHTSVYWYQQALGLGLQFLLWYDEGEERNRGNFPPRFSGRQFPNYSSELNVNALELEDSALYLCASDPAGTPYNEQFFGPGTRLTVL.

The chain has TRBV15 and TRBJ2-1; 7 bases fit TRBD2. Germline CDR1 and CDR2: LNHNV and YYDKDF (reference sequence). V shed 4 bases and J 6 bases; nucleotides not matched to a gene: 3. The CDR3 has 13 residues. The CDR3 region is CATSTGGGNEQFF. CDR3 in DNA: TGTGCCACCAGCACGGGCGGGGGCAATGAGCAGTTCTTC.

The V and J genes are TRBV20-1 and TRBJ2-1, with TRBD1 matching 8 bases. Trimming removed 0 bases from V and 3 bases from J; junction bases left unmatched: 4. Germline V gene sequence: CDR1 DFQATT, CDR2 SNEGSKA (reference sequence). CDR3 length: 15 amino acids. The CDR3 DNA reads TGCAGTGCTAGAGATGGACAGGGTGGCTACAATGAGCAGTTCTTC. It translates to CSARDGQGGYNEQFF.

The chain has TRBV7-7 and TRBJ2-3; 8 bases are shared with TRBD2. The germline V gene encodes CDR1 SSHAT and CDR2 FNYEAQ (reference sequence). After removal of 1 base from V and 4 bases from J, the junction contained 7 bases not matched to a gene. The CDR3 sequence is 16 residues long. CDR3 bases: TGTGCCAGCAGCTTAGGACCCCGAGCGGGGGCAGATACGCAGTATTTT. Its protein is CASSLGPRAGADTQYF.

CDR3 in amino acids: CAISRQGAGEAFF. DNA for the CDR3: TGTGCCATCAGCCGACAGGGGGCCGGTGAAGCTTTCTTT. J is TRBJ1-1 and V is TRBV10-3; 10 bases align to TRBD1. Looked up from germline, CDR1 is ENHRY and CDR2 is SYGVKD. J was trimmed by 7 bases and V by 6 bases; bases with no gene match: 5. The CDR3 sequence is 13 residues long.

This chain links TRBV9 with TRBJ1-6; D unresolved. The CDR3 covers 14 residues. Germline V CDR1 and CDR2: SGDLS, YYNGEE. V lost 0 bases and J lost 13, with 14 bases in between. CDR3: CASSVGVADRPLHF. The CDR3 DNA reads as TGTGCCAGCAGCGTAGGAGTCGCAGACCGCCCCCTCCACTTT. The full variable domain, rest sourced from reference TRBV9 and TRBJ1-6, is DSGVTQTPKHLITATGQRVTLRCSPRSGDLSVYWYQQSLDQGLQFLIQYYNGEERAKGNILERFSAQQFPDLHSELNLSSLELGDSALYFCASSVGVADRPLHFGNGTRLTVT.